Listed below are T cell receptor beta chains from one sample, sequenced in a study of beta chain features in type 1 diabetes. Produced via immunoSEQ multiplex PCR; TCRdb's table is partial and in-frame only. This table has around 300,000 clones, around 13% appearing once. Sequenced: central memory CD4+ T cells from blood. All receptors derive from a man younger than 45 in good health. Both conserved end residues are part of each CDR3. The order of the fields is V gene, J gene, D gene, clone size, CDR3 length, CDR3 protein, CDR3 DNA. D genes are given only for firm matches. Only some rows state a clone size, as once, few, many or a class for expanded clones.

TRBV5-1	TRBJ2-2	NA	many	14	CASRQLENTGELFF	TGCGCCAGTAGACAGCTGGAGAACACCGGGGAGCTGTTTTTT
TRBV18	TRBJ2-1	NA	few	21	CASSPPRARGQGQRTYNEQFF	TGTGCCAGCTCACCACCGAGGGCCCGAGGGCAGGGGCAAAGAACCTACAATGAGCAGTTCTTC
TRBV6-6	TRBJ1-6	NA	NA	15	CASSYSAGVGSPLHF	TGTGCCAGCAGTTACTCGGCAGGGGTTGGTTCACCCCTCCACTTT
TRBV19	TRBJ2-2	NA	NA	10	CASSNGELFF	TGTGCCAGTTCCAACGGGGAGCTGTTTTTT
TRBV4-1	TRBJ2-1	TRBD1	NA	15	CASSQDGQGNPREFF	TGCGCCAGCAGCCAAGACGGACAGGGAAACCCTAGGGAGTTCTTC
TRBV4-2	TRBJ1-2	NA	NA	13	CASSQGVSYGYTF	TGTGCCAGCAGCCAAGGGGTCAGCTATGGCTACACCTTC
TRBV27	TRBJ1-5	NA	NA	15	CASSLVPGFNQPQHF	TGTGCCAGCAGTTTAGTTCCAGGGTTCAATCAGCCCCAGCATTTT
TRBV18	TRBJ2-2	NA	NA	15	CASSPPHRAGGELFF	TGTGCCAGCTCACCACCGCATAGGGCTGGCGGGGAGCTGTTTTTT
TRBV14	TRBJ1-2	NA	NA	14	CASSHIRDTYGYTF	TGTGCCAGCAGCCATATAAGAGACACATATGGCTACACCTTC
TRBV7-9	TRBJ2-7	NA	NA	16	CASSLGATATPYEQYF	TGTGCCAGCAGCTTAGGCGCGACCGCGACACCCTACGAGCAGTACTTC
TRBV7-9	TRBJ2-6	NA	few	15	CASSLEGAGANVLTF	TGTGCCAGCAGCTTGGAGGGAGCCGGGGCCAACGTCCTGACTTTC
TRBV10-3	TRBJ1-6	NA	NA	14	CAISPGTDKSPLHF	TGTGCCATCAGCCCCGGGACGGACAAATCACCCCTCCACTTT
TRBV27	TRBJ2-2	NA	few	15	CASSLSKRVTGELFF	TGTGCCAGCAGTTTATCGAAACGGGTCACCGGGGAGCTGTTTTTT
TRBV11-2	TRBJ2-3	NA	NA	14	CASSPGTRTDTQYF	TGTGCCAGCAGCCCTGGGACTCGCACAGATACGCAGTATTTT
TRBV15	TRBJ1-2	NA	many	13	CATSRDLVESYTF	TGTGCCACCAGCAGAGATCTCGTTGAGAGCTACACCTTC
TRBV5-6	TRBJ2-3	NA	NA	14	CASSRTDPTDTQYF	TGTGCCAGCAGCCGGACTGATCCCACAGATACGCAGTATTTT
TRBV30	TRBJ2-3	TRBD2	few	17	CAWNTGTSVPGTDTQYF	TGTGCCTGGAATACCGGGACTAGCGTCCCAGGCACAGATACGCAGTATTTT
TRBV7-2	TRBJ1-2	TRBD1	NA	14	CASSPGQAPYGYTF	TGTGCCAGCAGCCCGGGACAGGCTCCCTATGGCTACACCTTC
TRBV7-2	TRBJ2-3	TRBD1	many	16	CASSLTTGGRTDTQYF	TGTGCCAGCAGCTTGACGACAGGGGGGAGAACAGATACGCAGTATTTT
TRBV11-3	TRBJ1-1	NA	NA	15	CASSFSSLRDTEAFF	TGTGCCAGCAGCTTTAGTTCCCTGAGGGACACTGAAGCTTTCTTT
TRBV7-3	TRBJ2-5	TRBD2	many	13	CASSFREGETQYF	TGTGCCAGCAGCTTTAGGGAGGGGGAGACCCAGTACTTC
TRBV4-3	TRBJ1-5	NA	few	15	CASSQGGNSNQPQHF	TGCGCCAGCAGCCAAGGCGGGAATAGCAATCAGCCCCAGCATTTT